This TCR beta chain was profiled in a study of blood T cell repertoires in COVID-19. Across the whole study: From the United States, Italy and Spain came samples of acute and convalescent COVID-19. Sources were T cells, B-cell-depleted T cells, or PBMCs; the material itself was cDNA or gDNA.

The CDR3 totals 16 residues. Germline V CDR1 and CDR2: SGDLS, YYNGEE. V lost 0 bases to trimming and J lost 4 bases, with 14 bases between them. Under the authors' procedure: Nucleated cell number was recorded as an estimate derived from reference gene primer amplification. Data came from immunoSEQ multiplex PCR; TCRdb stores just in-frame clones and leaves some out. That table supplies the V and J calls and clone size; D and trimming were determined from the DNA. Found here are about 180,000 clones, around 85% of them singletons; the top ten hold around 3%. V and J are TRBV9 and TRBJ2-1; D perhaps matches TRBD1 (6 bases). The sequencing sample was made of peripheral blood. The sequence came from a man aged 55 to 70 with acute or convalescent COVID-19. For the CDR3, the DNA is TGTGCCAGCAGCGTAGCACAGGGTAGTTGGTACAATGAGCAGTTCTTC. It encodes CASSVAQGSWYNEQFF.